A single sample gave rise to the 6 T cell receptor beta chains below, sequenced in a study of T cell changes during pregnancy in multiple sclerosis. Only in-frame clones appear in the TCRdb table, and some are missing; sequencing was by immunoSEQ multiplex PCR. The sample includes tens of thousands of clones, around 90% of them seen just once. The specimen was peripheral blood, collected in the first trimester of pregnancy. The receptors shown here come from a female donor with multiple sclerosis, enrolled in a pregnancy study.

The CDR3 sequence: CASSPEAGAAFF. The CDR3 DNA reads TGTGCCAGCAGCCCCGAGGCGGGTGCAGCTTTCTTT. V usage is TRBV5-4 and J usage is TRBJ1-1, with unresolved D. Per germline, CDR1 SGHNT and CDR2 YYREEE (reference sequence). Trimming left V 4 bases short and J 10 bases short, with 14 bases between. The CDR3 runs 12 residues.

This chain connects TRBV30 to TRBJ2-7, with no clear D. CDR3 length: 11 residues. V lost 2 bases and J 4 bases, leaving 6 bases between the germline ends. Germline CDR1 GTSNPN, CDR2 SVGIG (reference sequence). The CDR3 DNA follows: TGTGCCTGGAGTCGCGATTACGAGCAGTACTTC. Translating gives CAWSRDYEQYF.

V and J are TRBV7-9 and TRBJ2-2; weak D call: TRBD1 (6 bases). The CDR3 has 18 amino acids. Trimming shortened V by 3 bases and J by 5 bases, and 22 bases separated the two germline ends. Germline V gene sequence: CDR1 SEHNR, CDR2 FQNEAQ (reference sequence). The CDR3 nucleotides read TGTGCCAGCAGCTTTGGAATGTTCCGGGACACCGTTACCGGGGAGCTGTTTTTT. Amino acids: CASSFGMFRDTVTGELFF. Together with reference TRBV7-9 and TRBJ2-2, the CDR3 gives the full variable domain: DTGVSQNPRHKITKRGQNVTFRCDPISEHNRLYWYRQTLGQGPEFLTYFQNEAQLEKSRLLSDRFSAERPKGSFSTLEIQRTEQGDSAMYLCASSFGMFRDTVTGELFFGEGSRLTVL.

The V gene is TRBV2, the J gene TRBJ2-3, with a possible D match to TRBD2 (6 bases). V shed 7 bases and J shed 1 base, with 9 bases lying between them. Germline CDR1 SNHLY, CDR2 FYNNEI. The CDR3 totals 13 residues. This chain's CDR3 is CASTGVRTDTQYF. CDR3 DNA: TGTGCCAGCACGGGGGTCCGCACAGATACGCAGTATTTT.

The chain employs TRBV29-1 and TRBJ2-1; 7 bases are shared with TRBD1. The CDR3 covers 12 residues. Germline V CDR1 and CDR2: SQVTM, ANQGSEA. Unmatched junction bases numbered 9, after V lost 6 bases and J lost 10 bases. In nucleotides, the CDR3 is TGCAGCGTCGTCGGGGAAGGGGGCGAGCAGTTCTTC. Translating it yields CSVVGEGGEQFF.

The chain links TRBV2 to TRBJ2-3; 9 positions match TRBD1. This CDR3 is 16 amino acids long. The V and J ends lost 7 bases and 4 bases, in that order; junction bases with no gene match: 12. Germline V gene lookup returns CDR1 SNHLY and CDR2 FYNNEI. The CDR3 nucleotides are TGTGCCAGCAATAAGCTCCGACAGGGGGTATCAGATACGCAGTATTTT. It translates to CASNKLRQGVSDTQYF.